This T cell receptor beta chain emerged from a study of T-cell reconstitution after alpha-beta-depleted transplantation in children. The study's findings and limits: Fresh T-cell production supplied most of the T-cell counts and diversity seen one year after transplant.

This CDR3 comprises 12 residues. Trimming left V 5 bases short and J 15 bases short, with 17 bases between. CDR1 and CDR2 from the germline V gene are MGHDK and SYGVNS. Comment on this clonotype: Its cognate antigen is unknown.

It was with unique molecular identifiers that the TCRbeta library was prepared. TCRdb used MiXCR to reprocess the PCR reads, holding one entry per CDR3 protein. The sample has approximately 630,000 distinct CDR3 sequences, about an eighth seen once; the top ten hold 0.79%. This clonotype originated in a girl aged 2-9 years with congenital amegakaryocytic thrombocytopenia, due to receive a stem cell transplant. Sequences were derived from PBMCs, sampled before TCRalphabeta/CD19-depleted stem cell transplant. The V gene is TRBV25-1, the J gene TRBJ2-4; D tentatively fits TRBD1 or TRBD2 (5 bases each). The CDR3 here is CASSNGGPPRYF. The DNA of the CDR3 is TGTGCCAGCAGTAATGGGGGTCCCCCGCGGTACTTC.